The T cell receptor (beta chain) described here comes from a study of Graves' ophthalmopathy and Graves' hyperthyroidism. Germline V lookup: CDR1 SQVTM, CDR2 ANQGSEA. The CDR3 is made up of 9 amino acids. For this clonotype: The junction departs from the called germline gene at one end, perhaps through a read error.

RNA transcripts served as template for amplifying TCR beta CDR3 sequences. Amplification began with first-round RT-PCR using HTBI primers, then second-round multiplex PCR was performed. TCRdb ran MiXCR on the multiplex PCR reads and lists one entry per CDR3 protein. Among around 590,000 distinct CDR3 sequences, less than 45% were seen once, and the ten largest hold about 4.6%. None of the included patients had other autoimmune diseases, uncontrolled infections, pregnancy or lactation, as these led to exclusion. This rearrangement joins TRBV29-1 to TRBJ2-5; D gene uncertain. The TCR comes from an adult man with Graves' hyperthyroidism. Sequenced material: peripheral blood or thyroid tissue (not recorded which). The CDR3 sequence is CSGQKTQYF. CDR3 nucleotides: TGCAGCGGCCAAAAGACCCAGTACTTC.